Included here is one TCR beta chain sequence, with context. As originally analysed: Reference gene primer amplification gave nucleated cell count estimates. The repertoire was sequenced with immunoSEQ multiplex PCR; TCRdb's copy has only in-frame clones and lacks some. V, J and clone size were drawn from that table, and D and trimming were deduced from the DNA. The sample shows about 5,100 clones, 88% of them seen only once. This entry belongs to a study of blood T cell repertoires in COVID-19. Study-level information: Sources were T cells, B-cell-depleted T cells, or PBMCs; the material itself was cDNA or gDNA.

The source of this sequence is a woman over 75 with acute or convalescent COVID-19. Sequencing was performed on peripheral blood.

The CDR3 sequence is CASSLDLGAGGGDTQYF. For the CDR3, the DNA is TGTGCCAGCAGCTTAGATCTTGGGGCTGGTGGTGGAGATACGCAGTATTTT. The V gene is TRBV11-2, the J gene TRBJ2-3, with a weak D call TRBD1 (5 bases). Germline assignment: CDR1 SGHAT and CDR2 FQNNGV. Trimming removed 0 bases at V and 5 bases at J, with 18 bases between. The CDR3 length is 17 residues.